This T cell receptor (beta chain) was obtained from a study of cytomegalovirus exposure and HLA in healthy donors. Every donor was a healthy person donating bone marrow. As to this clone: As yet, its antigen is unknown.

Regarding the study as a whole: In a later analysis, more than 15,000 TCR beta sequences were associated with HLA alleles at 0.05 false discovery rate.

The PCR had 60 Vbeta and 13 Jbeta primers. Sequencing was performed with immunoSEQ multiplex PCR; in TCRdb, only in-frame clones are kept and a portion is missing. Here the sample spans roughly 230,000 clones, 80% to 95% being singletons. The receptor's source is a girl aged 2 to 9 in good health and CMV-seronegative. Input material: PBMCs.

This chain's CDR3 is CASSTGTVSTNEKLFF. As DNA, the CDR3 is TGTGCCAGTAGTACCGGGACAGTCTCAACTAATGAAAAACTGTTTTTT. The V gene is TRBV19, the J gene TRBJ1-4, with 7 bases matching TRBD1. This CDR3 has 16 residues. V gave up 4 bases and J gave up 0 bases; unmatched junction bases: 5. Germline values: CDR1 LNHDA, CDR2 SQIVND (reference sequence).